This entry is about one T cell receptor (beta chain). This clonotype was seen more than once but under ten times. The target of this receptor is not known. No much larger clone exists at a distance of one base, and base qualities are not known. The CDR3 has 18 amino acids, counting the end cysteine and phenylalanine. The read is trimmed to its CDR3 DNA, 54 bases read in frame from base 1. CDR1 LGHDT and CDR2 YNNKEL are derived from the germline V gene (reference sequence). The V end loses 0 bases and the J end loses 0 bases, and a stretch of 17 bases separates them. Libraries were constructed by PCR. The instrument was an Illumina HiSeq 2500. TCR libraries were prepared with molecular barcoding, using unique molecular identifiers to normalize TCRbeta repertoire quantification. TCRdb ran its own pipeline on the public reads, namely fastp trimming at Q25 and MiXCR clone calling, and kept in-frame beta chains. Every entry covers one CDR3 protein and lists the most common genes and DNA from its rows. For this sample there are about 100,000 distinct CDR3 sequences; 6% appear just once. The ten largest clones represent 6.1% of the sample.

Taken with the paper, the label for time point translates to: day 60 (about 2 months) after transplantation. Interpreted using the paper, the treatment or condition label stands for: allogeneic hematopoietic cell transplantation with graft depleted of TCRalphabeta T cells and CD19 B cells. Transplant recipients were children who received TCRalphabeta/CD19-depleted allogeneic hematopoietic cell grafts. The record originates from a study of T-cell reconstitution after alpha-beta-depleted transplantation in children listed by TCRdb under 2016. Turning to the overall study: Using TCR repertoire profiling, the study quantitatively followed how T-cell immune reconstitution unfolded in children after TCRalphabeta/CD19-depleted allogeneic hematopoietic cell transplantation.

Results and caveats for the whole study, not just this receptor: In some patients, the high TCRbeta diversity seen at day 60 was put down to recipient T cells and intrathymic progenitors that had survived conditioning. Apparently early alphabetaT-cell count recovery about two months after transplant reportedly relied on only several hundred rapidly expanded clones derived from non-depleted graft cells. The frequencies of hyperexpanded clones fell over the following months, and after one year, T-cell counts and TCRbeta diversity were mostly attributed to newly produced T cells.

The rearrangement joined TRBV3-1 to TRBJ1-1, with TRBD1 as a weak D call on 5 bases. The sequence derives from a female patient aged 2-9 years who had a stem cell transplant for Fanconi anemia, so the T cells may come from the graft donor. The sample in question was PBMCs, mostly from graft donor cells, obtained 60 days after TCRalphabeta/CD19-depleted stem cell transplant. The DNA sequence is TGTGCCAGCAGCCAAGATCCTCCGGGGGTGGGGGTGAACACTGAAGCTTTCTTT. Its protein is CASSQDPPGVGVNTEAFF.